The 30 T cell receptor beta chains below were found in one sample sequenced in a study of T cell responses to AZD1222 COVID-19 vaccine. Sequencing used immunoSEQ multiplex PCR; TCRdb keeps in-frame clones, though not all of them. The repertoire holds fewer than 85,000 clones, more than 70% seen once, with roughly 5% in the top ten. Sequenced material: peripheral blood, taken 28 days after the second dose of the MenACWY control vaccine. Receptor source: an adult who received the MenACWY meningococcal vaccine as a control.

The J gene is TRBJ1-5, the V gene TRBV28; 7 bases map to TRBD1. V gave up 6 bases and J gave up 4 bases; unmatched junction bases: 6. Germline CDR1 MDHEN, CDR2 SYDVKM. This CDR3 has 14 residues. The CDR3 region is CASRSGTVNQPQHF. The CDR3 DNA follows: TGTGCCAGCAGGTCCGGGACAGTAAATCAGCCCCAGCATTTT.

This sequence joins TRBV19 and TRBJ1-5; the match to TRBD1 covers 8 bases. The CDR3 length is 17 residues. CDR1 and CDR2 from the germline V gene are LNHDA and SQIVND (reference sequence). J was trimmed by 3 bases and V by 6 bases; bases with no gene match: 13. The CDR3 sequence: CASSIGWGQANNQPQHF. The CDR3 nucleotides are TGTGCCAGTAGCATTGGGTGGGGACAGGCGAACAATCAGCCCCAGCATTTT.

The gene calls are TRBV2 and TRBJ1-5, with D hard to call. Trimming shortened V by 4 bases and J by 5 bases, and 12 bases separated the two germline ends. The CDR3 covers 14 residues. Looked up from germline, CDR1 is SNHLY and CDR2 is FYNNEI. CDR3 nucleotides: TGTGCCAGCAGTGTCGGGGAGAGAGATCAGCCCCAGCATTTT. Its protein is CASSVGERDQPQHF.

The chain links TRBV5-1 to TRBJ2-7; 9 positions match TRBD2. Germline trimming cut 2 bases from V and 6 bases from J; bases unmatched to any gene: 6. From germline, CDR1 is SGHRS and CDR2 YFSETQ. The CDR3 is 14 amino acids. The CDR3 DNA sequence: TGCGCCAGCAGCTTTGCGGGAGGGCCTTCCGAGCAGTACTTC. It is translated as CASSFAGGPSEQYF.

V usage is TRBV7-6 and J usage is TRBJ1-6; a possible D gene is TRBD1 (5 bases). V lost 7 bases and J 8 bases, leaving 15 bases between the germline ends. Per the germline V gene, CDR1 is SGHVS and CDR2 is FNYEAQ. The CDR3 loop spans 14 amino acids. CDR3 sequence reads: CASTARTGDSPLHF. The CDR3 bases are TGTGCCAGCACCGCGAGAACAGGAGATTCACCCCTCCACTTT. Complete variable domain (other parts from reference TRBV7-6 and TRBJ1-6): GAGVSQSPRYKVTKRGQDVALRCDPISGHVSLYWYRQALGQGPEFLTYFNYEAQQDKSGLPNDRFSAERPEGSISTLTIQRTEQRDSAMYRCASTARTGDSPLHFGNGTRLTVT.

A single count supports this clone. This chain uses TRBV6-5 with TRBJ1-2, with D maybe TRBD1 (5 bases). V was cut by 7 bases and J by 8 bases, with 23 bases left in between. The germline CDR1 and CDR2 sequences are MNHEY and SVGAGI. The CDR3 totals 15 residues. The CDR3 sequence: CASIQRGPRGVGYTF. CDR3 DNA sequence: TGTGCCAGCATCCAAAGGGGCCCACGGGGCGTGGGCTACACCTTC.

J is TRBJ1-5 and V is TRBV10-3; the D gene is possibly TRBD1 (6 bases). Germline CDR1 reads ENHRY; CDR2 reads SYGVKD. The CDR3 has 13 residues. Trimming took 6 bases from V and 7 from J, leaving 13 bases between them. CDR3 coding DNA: TGTGCCATCAGCCAGGGGCTCGGGCAGCCCCAGCATTTT. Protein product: CAISQGLGQPQHF.

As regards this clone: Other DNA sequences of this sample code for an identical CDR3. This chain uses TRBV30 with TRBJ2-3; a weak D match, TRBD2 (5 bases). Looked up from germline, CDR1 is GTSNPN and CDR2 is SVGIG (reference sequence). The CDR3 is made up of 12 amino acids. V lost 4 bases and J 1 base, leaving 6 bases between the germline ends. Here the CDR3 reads CAWTGGTDTQYF. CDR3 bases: TGTGCCTGGACCGGGGGCACAGATACGCAGTATTTT.

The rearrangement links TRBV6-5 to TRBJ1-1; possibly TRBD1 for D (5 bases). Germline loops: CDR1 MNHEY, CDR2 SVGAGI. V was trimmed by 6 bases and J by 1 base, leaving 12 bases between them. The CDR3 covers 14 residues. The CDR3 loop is CASSPDIWNTEAFF. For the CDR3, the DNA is TGTGCCAGCAGCCCGGACATCTGGAACACTGAAGCTTTCTTT.

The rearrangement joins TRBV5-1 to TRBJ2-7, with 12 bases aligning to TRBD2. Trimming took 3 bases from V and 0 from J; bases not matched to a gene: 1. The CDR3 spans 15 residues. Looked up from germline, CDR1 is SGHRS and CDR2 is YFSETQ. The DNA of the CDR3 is TGCGCCAGCAGCTCTAGCGGGGGGGCCTCCTACGAGCAGTACTTC. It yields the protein CASSSSGGASYEQYF.

The CDR3 sequence: CASSESRQGVRNEQFF. The DNA for the CDR3 is TGCGCCAGCAGTGAGTCAAGACAGGGCGTTCGGAATGAGCAGTTCTTC. This chain joins TRBV10-1 and TRBJ2-1, with TRBD1 matching 7 bases. With V trimmed by 0 bases and J by 7 bases, 9 bases remained unmatched. This CDR3 has 16 amino acids. Germline lookup yields CDR1 WNHNN and CDR2 SYGVQD (reference sequence).

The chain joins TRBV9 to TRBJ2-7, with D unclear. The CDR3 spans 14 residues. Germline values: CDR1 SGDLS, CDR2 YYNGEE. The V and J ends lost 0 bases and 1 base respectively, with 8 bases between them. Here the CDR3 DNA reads TGTGCCAGCAGCGTAGAGGTCAGTTCCTACGAGCAGTACTTC. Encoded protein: CASSVEVSSYEQYF.

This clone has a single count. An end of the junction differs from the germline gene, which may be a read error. CDR3 DNA: TGTGCTAGCAGCTCCGGGACTGATGAGCAGTTCTTC. Translated: CASSSGTDEQFF. This chain connects TRBV7-7 to TRBJ2-1, with TRBD2 as a possible D gene (6 bases). The CDR3 runs 12 residues. Germline V gene data show CDR1 as SSHAT and CDR2 as FNYEAQ (reference sequence).

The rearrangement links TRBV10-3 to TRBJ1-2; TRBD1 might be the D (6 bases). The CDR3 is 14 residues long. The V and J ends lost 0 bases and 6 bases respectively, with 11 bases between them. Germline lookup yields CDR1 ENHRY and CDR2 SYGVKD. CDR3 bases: TGTGCCATCAGTGAGTCGAGGGGGGAAGATGGCTACACCTTC. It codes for CAISESRGEDGYTF.

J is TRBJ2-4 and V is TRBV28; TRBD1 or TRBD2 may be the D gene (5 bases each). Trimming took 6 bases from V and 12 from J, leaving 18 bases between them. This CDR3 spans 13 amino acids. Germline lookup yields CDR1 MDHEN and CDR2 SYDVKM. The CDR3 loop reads CASRASGTTPQYF. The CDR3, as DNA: TGTGCCAGCAGGGCCTCCGGGACCACACCTCAGTACTTC.

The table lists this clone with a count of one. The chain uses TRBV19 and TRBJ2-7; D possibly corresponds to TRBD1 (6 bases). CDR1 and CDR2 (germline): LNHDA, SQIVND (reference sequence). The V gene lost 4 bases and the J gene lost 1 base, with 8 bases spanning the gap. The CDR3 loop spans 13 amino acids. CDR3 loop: CASSTGQSYEQYF. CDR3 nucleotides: TGTGCCAGTAGTACCGGACAGTCCTACGAGCAGTACTTC. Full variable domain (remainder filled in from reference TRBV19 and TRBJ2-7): DGGITQSPKYLFRKEGQNVTLSCEQNLNHDAMYWYRQDPGQGLRLIYYSQIVNDFQKGDIAEGYSVSREKKESFPLTVTSAQKNPTAFYLCASSTGQSYEQYFGPGTRLTVT.

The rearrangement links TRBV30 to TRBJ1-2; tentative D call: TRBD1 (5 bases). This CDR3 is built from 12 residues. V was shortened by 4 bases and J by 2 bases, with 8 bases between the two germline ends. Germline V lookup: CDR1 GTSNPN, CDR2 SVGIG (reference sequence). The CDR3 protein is CAWKGTNYGYTF. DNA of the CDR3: TGTGCCTGGAAGGGGACGAACTATGGCTACACCTTC.

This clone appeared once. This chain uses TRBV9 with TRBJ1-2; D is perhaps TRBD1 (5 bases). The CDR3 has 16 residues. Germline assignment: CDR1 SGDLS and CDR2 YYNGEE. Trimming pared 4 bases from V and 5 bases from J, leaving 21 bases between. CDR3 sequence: CASSPPRAVDKYGYTF. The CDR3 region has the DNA TGTGCCAGCAGCCCCCCAAGGGCCGTGGACAAGTATGGCTACACCTTC.

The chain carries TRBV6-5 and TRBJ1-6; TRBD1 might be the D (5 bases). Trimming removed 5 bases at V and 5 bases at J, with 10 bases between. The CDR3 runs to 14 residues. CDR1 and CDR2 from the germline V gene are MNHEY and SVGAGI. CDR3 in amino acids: CASSRGEDNSPLHF. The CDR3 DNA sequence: TGTGCCAGCAGTAGAGGGGAGGATAATTCACCCCTCCACTTT.

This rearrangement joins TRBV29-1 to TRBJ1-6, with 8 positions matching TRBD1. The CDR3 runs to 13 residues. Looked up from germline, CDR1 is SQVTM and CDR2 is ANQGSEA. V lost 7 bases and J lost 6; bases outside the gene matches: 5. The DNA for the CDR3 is TGCAGCGCAGGACAGGGAGGTAATTCACCCCTCCACTTT. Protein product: CSAGQGGNSPLHF.

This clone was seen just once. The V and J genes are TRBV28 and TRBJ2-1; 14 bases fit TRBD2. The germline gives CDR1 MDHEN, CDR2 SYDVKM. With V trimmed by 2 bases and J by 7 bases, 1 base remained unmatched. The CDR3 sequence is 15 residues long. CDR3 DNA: TGTGCCAGCAGTTTAGGGACTAGCGGGAGAAATGAGCAGTTCTTC. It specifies CASSLGTSGRNEQFF.

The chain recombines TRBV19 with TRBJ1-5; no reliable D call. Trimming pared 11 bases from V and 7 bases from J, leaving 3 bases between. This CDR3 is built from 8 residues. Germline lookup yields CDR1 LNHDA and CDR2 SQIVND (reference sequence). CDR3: CAPQPQHF. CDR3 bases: TGTGCCCCACAGCCCCAGCATTTT.

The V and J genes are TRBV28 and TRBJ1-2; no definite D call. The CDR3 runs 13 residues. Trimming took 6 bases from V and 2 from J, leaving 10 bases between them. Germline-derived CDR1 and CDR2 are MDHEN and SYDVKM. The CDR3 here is CASSPSPNYGYTF. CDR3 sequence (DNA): TGTGCCAGCAGCCCATCTCCAAACTATGGCTACACCTTC.

The CDR3 DNA follows: TGCGCCAGCAGTGAGGATCTACAGGGAGTAGGTGAAAAACTGTTTTTT. It codes for CASSEDLQGVGEKLFF. V and J are TRBV10-2 and TRBJ1-4; D is perhaps TRBD1 (6 bases). Germline values: CDR1 WSHSY, CDR2 SAAADI. This CDR3 has 16 residues. Deletions cut 2 bases from V and 7 bases from J, with 17 bases between.

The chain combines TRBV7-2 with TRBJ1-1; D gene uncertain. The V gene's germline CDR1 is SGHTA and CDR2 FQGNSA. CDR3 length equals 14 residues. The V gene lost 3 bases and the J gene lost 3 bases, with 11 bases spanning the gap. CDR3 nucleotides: TGTGCCAGCAGCTTTACCCCCGTGGACACTGAAGCTTTCTTT. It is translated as CASSFTPVDTEAFF.

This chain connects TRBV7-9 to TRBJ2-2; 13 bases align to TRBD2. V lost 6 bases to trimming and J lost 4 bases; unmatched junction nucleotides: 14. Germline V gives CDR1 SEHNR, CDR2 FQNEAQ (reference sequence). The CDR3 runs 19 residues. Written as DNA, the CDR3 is TGTGCCAGCAGTCATCTACCCGTGGGACTAGCGGGACTCACCGGGGAGCTGTTTTTT. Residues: CASSHLPVGLAGLTGELFF.

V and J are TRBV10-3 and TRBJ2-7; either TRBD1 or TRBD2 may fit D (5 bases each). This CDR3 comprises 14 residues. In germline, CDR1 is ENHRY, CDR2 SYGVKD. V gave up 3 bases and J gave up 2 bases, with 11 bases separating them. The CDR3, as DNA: TGTGCCATCAGTGACTTGAGGGGCACCTACGAGCAGTACTTC. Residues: CAISDLRGTYEQYF.

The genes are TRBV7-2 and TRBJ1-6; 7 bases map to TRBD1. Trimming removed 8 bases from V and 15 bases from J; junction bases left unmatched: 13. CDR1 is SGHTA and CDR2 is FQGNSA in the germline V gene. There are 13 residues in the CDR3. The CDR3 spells CASSRQGEIYLHF. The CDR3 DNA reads TGTGCCAGCTCTCGGCAGGGGGAAATCTACCTCCACTTT.

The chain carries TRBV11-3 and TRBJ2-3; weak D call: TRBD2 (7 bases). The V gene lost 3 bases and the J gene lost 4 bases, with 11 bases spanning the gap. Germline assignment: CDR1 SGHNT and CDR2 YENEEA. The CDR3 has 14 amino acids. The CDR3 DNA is TGTGCCAGCAGCTTCGGGGGGCGCCCAGATACGCAGTATTTT. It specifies CASSFGGRPDTQYF.

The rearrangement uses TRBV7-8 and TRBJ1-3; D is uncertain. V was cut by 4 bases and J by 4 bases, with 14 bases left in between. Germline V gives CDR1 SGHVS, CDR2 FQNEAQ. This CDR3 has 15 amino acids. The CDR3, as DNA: TGTGCCAGCAGCTCGCGGGTCGACCGGGGAAACACCATATATTTT. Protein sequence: CASSSRVDRGNTIYF.